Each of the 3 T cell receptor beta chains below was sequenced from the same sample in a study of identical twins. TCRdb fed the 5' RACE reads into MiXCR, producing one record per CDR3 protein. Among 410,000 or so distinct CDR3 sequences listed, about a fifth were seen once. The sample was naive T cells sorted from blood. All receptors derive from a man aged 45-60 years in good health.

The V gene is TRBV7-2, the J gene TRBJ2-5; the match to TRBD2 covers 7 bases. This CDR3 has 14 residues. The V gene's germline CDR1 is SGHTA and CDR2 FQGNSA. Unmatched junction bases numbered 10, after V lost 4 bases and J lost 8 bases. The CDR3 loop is CASSSGGAGETQYF. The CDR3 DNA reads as TGTGCCAGCAGCTCAGGAGGGGCGGGAGAAACCCAGTACTTC.

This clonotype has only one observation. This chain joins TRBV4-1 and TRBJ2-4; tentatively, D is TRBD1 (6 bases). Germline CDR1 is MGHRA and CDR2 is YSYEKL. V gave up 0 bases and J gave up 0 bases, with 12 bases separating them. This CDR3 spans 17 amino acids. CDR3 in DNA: TGCGCCAGCAGCCAAGATACGGGGACACTAGCCAAAAACATTCAGTACTTC. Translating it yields CASSQDTGTLAKNIQYF.

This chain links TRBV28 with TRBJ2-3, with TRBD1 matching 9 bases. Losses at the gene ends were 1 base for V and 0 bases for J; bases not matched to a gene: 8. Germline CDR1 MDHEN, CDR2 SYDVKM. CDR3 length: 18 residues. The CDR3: CASSLFLSDRGSTDTQYF. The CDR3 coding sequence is TGTGCCAGCAGTTTATTTCTATCGGACAGGGGTAGCACAGATACGCAGTATTTT. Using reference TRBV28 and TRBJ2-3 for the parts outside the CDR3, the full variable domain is DVKVTQSSRYLVKRTGEKVFLECVQDMDHENMFWYRQDPGLGLRLIYFSYDVKMKEKGDIPEGYSVSREKKERFSLILESASTNQTSMYLCASSLFLSDRGSTDTQYFGPGTRLTVL.